The 14 T cell receptor beta chains below come from one sample, sequenced in a study of breast tumors, draining lymph nodes, adjacent tissues. Breast cancer patients provided tissue from their axillary draining lymph nodes. TCRdb re-called the multiplex PCR reads through MiXCR, storing one row per CDR3 protein. The table lists about 140,000 distinct CDR3 sequences, about a fifth of them singletons, with just over 2.5% in the top ten. Sequencing used axillary lymph node tissue. These TCRs come from a female donor with breast cancer. Some clones in this sample may be carry-over from other donors' samples.

A word on this clonotype: With a much larger clone just one base away, this may be a read error. The chain links TRBV7-2 to TRBJ2-5; TRBD2 aligns across 9 bases. The trim removed 5 bases at V and 0 bases at J, leaving 13 bases unmatched. The CDR3 covers 18 residues. Germline V gene sequence: CDR1 SGHTA, CDR2 FQGNSA. CDR3 in DNA: TGTGCCAGCAGCATAGACGGCGGTAGCGGGGGTTACCAAGAGACCCAGTACTTC. Translation: CASSIDGGSGGYQETQYF.

This clonotype has at least ten counts. V gene TRBV7-9 combines with J gene TRBJ2-5, with 10 bases aligning to TRBD2. Germline values: CDR1 SEHNR, CDR2 FQNEAQ (reference sequence). The CDR3 totals 13 residues. Trimming at V came to 4 bases and at J to 4 bases, leaving 0 bases not matched to a gene. CDR3 sequence (DNA): TGTGCCAGCAGCTCTAGCGGGAGAGAGACCCAGTACTTC. This translates into CASSSSGRETQYF.

This clonotype has a count of ten or more. The junction does not match germline at one end; this may be a read error. V usage is TRBV6-1 and J usage is TRBJ2-1; 10 bases agree with TRBD2. The CDR3 totals 15 residues. Germline CDR1 is MNHNS and CDR2 is SASEGT. The DNA of the CDR3 is TGTGCCAGCAGTAAAGCGGGAGGGAAATACAATGAGCAGTTCTTC. It encodes CASSKAGGKYNEQFF.

The rearrangement joins TRBV5-6 to TRBJ1-2; 7 nucleotides align to TRBD1. Germline CDR1 SGHDT, CDR2 YYEEEE. The CDR3 runs 15 residues. The ends lost 1 base at V and 3 bases at J; junction bases unmatched: 6. CDR3 nucleotide sequence: TGTGCCAGCAGCTTGTGGGCAGGGGGTGACTATGGCTACACCTTC. Translating gives CASSLWAGGDYGYTF.

This clonotype has a count of ten or more. V and J are TRBV9 and TRBJ1-3; 8 bases are shared with TRBD1. The CDR3 extends over 14 amino acids. CDR1 is SGDLS and CDR2 is YYNGEE in the germline V gene. V was clipped by 3 bases and J by 4 bases; unmatched bases: 3. The CDR3 region has the DNA TGTGCCAGCAGCGCGACAGGGGACGGAAACACCATATATTTT. Its protein is CASSATGDGNTIYF.

This clonotype was detected many times. The gene calls are TRBV5-8 and TRBJ2-3; D perhaps matches TRBD1 (6 bases). CDR3 length equals 16 residues. Germline V lookup: CDR1 SGHTS, CDR2 YDEGEE. V lost 0 bases and J 2 bases, leaving 13 bases between the germline ends. The CDR3 reads CASSLGTARTTDTQYF. CDR3 bases: TGTGCCAGCAGCTTGGGGACAGCCAGAACCACAGATACGCAGTATTTT.

The chain recombines TRBV14 with TRBJ2-1; TRBD2 matches at 12 bases. The germline V gene encodes CDR1 SGHDN and CDR2 FVKESK. This CDR3 comprises 16 residues. Losses at the gene ends were 0 bases for V and 15 bases for J; bases not matched to a gene: 12. The CDR3 DNA reads as TGTGCCAGCAGCCAAGATCGAGGGCTAGCGGGAGGGCCTCTGTTCTTC. It codes for CASSQDRGLAGGPLFF.

The chain employs TRBV6-5 and TRBJ1-6, with a possible D match to TRBD1 (6 bases). This CDR3 is built from 15 residues. Per germline, CDR1 MNHEY and CDR2 SVGAGI. The V and J ends lost 0 bases and 5 bases respectively, with 8 bases between them. CDR3 DNA: TGTGCCAGCAGTTACTCGGGACATAATAATTCACCCCTCCACTTT. It yields the protein CASSYSGHNNSPLHF.

This clonotype was observed many times. The chain joins TRBV20-1 to TRBJ2-7; TRBD1 agrees at 7 bases. The V segment lost 0 bases and the J segment 0 bases; nucleotides outside the gene matches: 5. In germline, CDR1 is DFQATT, CDR2 SNEGSKA (reference sequence). The CDR3 consists of 15 residues. CDR3 sequence: CSARDQRTGSYEQYF. The CDR3 bases are TGCAGTGCTAGAGATCAGAGGACAGGCTCCTACGAGCAGTACTTC.

The chain is built from TRBV30 and TRBJ1-5, with D unclear. CDR1 is GTSNPN, CDR2 SVGIG, per germline (reference sequence). The CDR3 is 15 amino acids. This chain's CDR3 is CAPTEFAPFDQPQHF. CDR3 sequence (DNA): TGTGCTCCTACCGAGTTTGCGCCATTTGATCAGCCCCAGCATTTT.

This clonotype was recorded many times. The V call is TRBV7-3, the J call TRBJ2-3; TRBD1 matches 9 bases. CDR1 and CDR2 (germline): SGHTA, FQGTGA. This CDR3 has 15 amino acids. Trimming removed 2 bases from V and 6 bases from J; junction bases left unmatched: 6. CDR3 coding DNA: TGTGCCAGCAGCTTAGGGGGACAGGGAGGGGATACGCAGTATTTT. Its translation is CASSLGGQGGDTQYF.

Worth noting for this clonotype: This may be a read error, as it is one base from a much larger clone. The rearrangement uses TRBV6-1 and TRBJ1-5; D possibly corresponds to TRBD1 (5 bases). Germline V gives CDR1 MNHNS, CDR2 SASEGT. This CDR3 spans 15 amino acids. The CDR3 spells CAGSYSGRDNQPQHF. The CDR3 DNA is TGTGCCGGCAGTTACTCGGGCAGGGACAATCAGCCCCAGCATTTT.

This clonotype showed up many times. The chain combines TRBV5-6 with TRBJ2-5; the match to TRBD1 covers 12 bases. The V and J ends lost 3 bases and 5 bases, in that order; junction bases with no gene match: 5. This CDR3 has 15 amino acids. Germline lookup yields CDR1 SGHDT and CDR2 YYEEEE. CDR3 loop: CASSSGQGAWETQYF. CDR3 bases: TGTGCCAGCAGCTCGGGACAGGGGGCTTGGGAGACCCAGTACTTC.

This clonotype was counted many times. The chain uses TRBV6-6 and TRBJ2-7; 8 bases align to TRBD1. Germline V gene data show CDR1 as MNHNY and CDR2 as SVGAGI (reference sequence). Losses at the gene ends were 2 bases for V and 5 bases for J; bases not matched to a gene: 5. The length of the CDR3 is 14 residues. CDR3 in amino acids: CASSYGGTGHEQYF. CDR3 sequence (DNA): TGTGCCAGCAGTTACGGGGGGACAGGCCACGAGCAGTACTTC.